This is a list of T cell receptor beta chains from one sample in a study of beta chain features in type 1 diabetes. TCRdb keeps only in-frame clones here, not all; method: immunoSEQ multiplex PCR. The data contain over 650,000 clones, over 12% of them singletons. The sample consisted of naive CD4+ T cells from blood. The receptors come from a man in his late teens or twenties with type 1 diabetes. The CDR3 runs from the conserved cysteine through the conserved F or W. The size of a clone is reported for some rows only, either as once, few or many, or as a class for expanded clones.

j_gene: TRBJ1-5
v_gene: TRBV30
abundance: NA
CDR3aa: CAWSGTGGNQPQHF

j_gene: TRBJ1-1
v_gene: TRBV6-5
abundance: few
CDR3aa: CASSYGRDTEAFF

j_gene: TRBJ2-5
v_gene: TRBV30
abundance: few
CDR3aa: CACPRAAGETQYF

j_gene: TRBJ1-2
v_gene: TRBV30
abundance: NA
CDR3aa: CACPGQGTGGYTF

j_gene: TRBJ2-7
v_gene: TRBV4-3
abundance: NA
CDR3aa: CASSQGLGQGGREQYF

j_gene: TRBJ2-3
v_gene: TRBV2
abundance: NA
CDR3aa: CASSVDSGTQYF

j_gene: TRBJ1-5
v_gene: TRBV5-6
abundance: NA
CDR3aa: CASSLVMEGGQPQHF

j_gene: TRBJ2-5
v_gene: TRBV2
abundance: few
CDR3aa: CASSDGKGETQYF

j_gene: TRBJ2-7
v_gene: TRBV11-2
abundance: NA
CDR3aa: CASSLSDPPHSAEQYF

j_gene: TRBJ2-5
v_gene: TRBV7-9
abundance: NA
CDR3aa: CASSQIRQGTRVETQYF

j_gene: TRBJ2-5
v_gene: TRBV7-9
abundance: NA
CDR3aa: CASSSSGGGETQYF

j_gene: TRBJ2-1
v_gene: TRBV6-5
abundance: NA
CDR3aa: CASSFNPTSGLNEQFF

j_gene: TRBJ1-1
v_gene: TRBV2
abundance: NA
CDR3aa: CASSVDMNTEAFF

j_gene: TRBJ2-2
v_gene: TRBV5-1
abundance: NA
CDR3aa: CASSFVRASGELFF

j_gene: TRBJ2-3
v_gene: TRBV5-4
abundance: few
CDR3aa: CASSLAGIPSTDTQYF

j_gene: TRBJ2-7
v_gene: TRBV5-6
abundance: NA
CDR3aa: CASSPTYEQYF

j_gene: TRBJ1-5
v_gene: TRBV7-2
abundance: NA
CDR3aa: CASSYRANQPQHF

j_gene: TRBJ2-7
v_gene: TRBV5-6
abundance: few
CDR3aa: CASNDRYEQYF